The 5 T cell receptor beta chains presented below share a single source sample, sequenced in a study of breast tumors, draining lymph nodes, adjacent tissues. Samples came from axillary lymph nodes draining the breast cancer. One entry per CDR3 protein results from TCRdb running MiXCR on the multiplex PCR reads. Here the sample spans 200,000 or so distinct CDR3 sequences, 31% being singletons. The sequenced material came from axillary lymph node tissue. The origin of the receptors is a female donor with breast cancer. Some clones in this sample may be carry-over from other donors' samples.

This clonotype was seen many times. The rearrangement uses TRBV13 and TRBJ2-7; tentative D call: TRBD1 (5 bases). The CDR3 covers 14 residues. V gave up 4 bases and J gave up 4 bases, with 14 bases separating them. CDR1 and CDR2 from the germline V gene are PRHDT and FYEKMQ (reference sequence). Here the CDR3 DNA reads TGTGCCAGCAGCTCCCCCTTTGACAGTTACGAGCAGTACTTC. It yields the protein CASSSPFDSYEQYF. The variable domain in full, with the rest retrieved from reference TRBV13 and TRBJ2-7, is AAGVIQSPRHLIKEKRETATLKCYPIPRHDTVYWYQQGPGQDPQFLISFYEKMQSDKGSIPDRFSAQQFSDYHSELNMSSLELGDSALYFCASSSPFDSYEQYFGPGTRLTVT.

This clonotype was observed at least ten times. This chain links TRBV5-5 with TRBJ2-1; TRBD1 aligns across 7 bases. With 5 bases clipped from V and 1 base from J, the junction kept 9 bases outside the gene matches. The CDR3 sequence is 16 residues long. CDR1 SGHKS and CDR2 YYEKEE come from the germline V gene (reference sequence). The DNA for the CDR3 is TGTGCCAGCAGAAGGGGTGACAGGGCATCCTACAATGAGCAGTTCTTC. It codes for CASRRGDRASYNEQFF.

This clonotype showed up many times. The J gene is TRBJ2-3, the V gene TRBV4-1; D remains ambiguous. CDR3 length: 14 amino acids. V lost 2 bases, J lost 1 base, and 7 bases lay in between. CDR1 and CDR2 from the germline V gene are MGHRA and YSYEKL. The DNA for the CDR3 is TGCGCCAGCAGCCAACCTGGGGGCACAGATACGCAGTATTTT. Its protein is CASSQPGGTDTQYF.

This clonotype was counted many times. The chain has TRBV20-1 and TRBJ2-7; D is unresolved. Per germline, CDR1 DFQATT and CDR2 SNEGSKA (reference sequence). The germline V and J ends were trimmed by 5 bases and 7 bases, with 12 bases remaining between them. CDR3 length: 11 residues. The CDR3 DNA reads as TGCAGTGCTGGGGTAAGGGTGGAGCAGTACTTC. As protein: CSAGVRVEQYF.

The V and J genes are TRBV20-1 and TRBJ2-1; no firm D call. The V gene lost 3 bases and the J gene lost 0 bases, with 12 bases spanning the gap. This CDR3 spans 15 amino acids. CDR1 and CDR2 (germline): DFQATT, SNEGSKA (reference sequence). This CDR3 reads CSARPTLSSYNEQFF. The CDR3 coding sequence is TGCAGTGCTAGGCCAACTCTTAGCTCCTACAATGAGCAGTTCTTC.